One sample yielded the 6 T cell receptor beta chains listed below, sequenced in a study of cytomegalovirus exposure and HLA in healthy donors. PCR involved 60 Vbeta and 13 Jbeta primers. TCRdb's table, derived via immunoSEQ multiplex PCR, lists solely in-frame clones and lacks some. The sample has 89,000 or so clones; approximately 84% are singletons. Sequenced sample: PBMCs. The receptor set was obtained from a woman aged 18-29 years in good health and CMV-seropositive.

The chain employs TRBV30 and TRBJ2-7, with TRBD1 as a possible D gene (6 bases). CDR3 length: 14 amino acids. Looked up from germline, CDR1 is GTSNPN and CDR2 is SVGIG (reference sequence). V was pared by 5 bases and J by 4 bases, with 18 bases between. In DNA form, the CDR3 reads TGTGCCTGGTCTTTCGACAGGTCGAGGTACGAGCAGTACTTC. Translating gives CAWSFDRSRYEQYF.

CDR3: CASSGQGFRHYRDTEAFF. CDR3 DNA sequence: TGTGCCAGCAGCGGACAGGGGTTTCGACACTACAGGGACACTGAAGCTTTCTTT. This chain links TRBV7-6 with TRBJ1-1; 9 nucleotides align to TRBD1. V was clipped by 5 bases and J by 3 bases; unmatched bases: 16. This CDR3 has 18 residues. Germline-derived CDR1 and CDR2 are SGHVS and FNYEAQ.

This clone appeared once. The V gene is TRBV9, the J gene TRBJ2-2; 8 bases fit TRBD1. This CDR3 is 14 amino acids long. Losses at the gene ends were 7 bases for V and 5 bases for J; bases not matched to a gene: 7. Germline values: CDR1 SGDLS, CDR2 YYNGEE. The CDR3 sequence is CASSGGVGTGELFF. The CDR3 coding sequence is TGTGCCAGCTCAGGGGGCGTGGGGACCGGGGAGCTGTTTTTT.

This rearrangement joins TRBV28 to TRBJ2-7, with a possible D match to TRBD1 (5 bases). This CDR3 has 13 residues. V lost 3 bases to trimming and J lost 3 bases, with 9 bases between them. Germline V gene sequence: CDR1 MDHEN, CDR2 SYDVKM. CDR3 region: CASSLNTGYEQYF. In DNA form, the CDR3 reads TGTGCCAGCAGTTTGAACACAGGCTACGAGCAGTACTTC.

This chain uses TRBV20-1 with TRBJ2-1; no reliable D call. In germline, CDR1 is DFQATT, CDR2 SNEGSKA (reference sequence). V lost 6 bases, J lost 3 bases, and 6 bases lay in between. The CDR3 length is 11 residues. DNA for the CDR3: TGCAGTGCGCGCATCTACAATGAGCAGTTCTTC. Its protein product is CSARIYNEQFF.

Only one count was recorded for this clone. The J gene is TRBJ1-1, the V gene TRBV28; TRBD1 agrees at 7 bases. The CDR3 contains 14 residues. The germline V gene encodes CDR1 MDHEN and CDR2 SYDVKM. The CDR3 DNA is TGTGTCGGACAGGCGGCATCTCCGAACACTGAAGCTTTCTTT. Encoded protein: CVGQAASPNTEAFF.